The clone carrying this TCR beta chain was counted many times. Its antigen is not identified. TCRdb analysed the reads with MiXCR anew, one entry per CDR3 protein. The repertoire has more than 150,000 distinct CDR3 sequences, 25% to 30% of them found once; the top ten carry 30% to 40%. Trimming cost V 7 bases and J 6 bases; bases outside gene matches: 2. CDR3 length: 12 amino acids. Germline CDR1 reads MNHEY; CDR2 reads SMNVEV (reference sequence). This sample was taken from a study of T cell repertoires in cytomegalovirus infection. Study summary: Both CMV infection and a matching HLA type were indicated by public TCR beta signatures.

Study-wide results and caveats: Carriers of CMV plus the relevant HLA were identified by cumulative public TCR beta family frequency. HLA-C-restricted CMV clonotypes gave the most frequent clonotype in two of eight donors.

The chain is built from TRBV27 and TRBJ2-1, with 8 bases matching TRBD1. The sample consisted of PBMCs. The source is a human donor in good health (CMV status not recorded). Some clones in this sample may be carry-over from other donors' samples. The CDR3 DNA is TGTGCCAGCAACAGGGGGTTCAATGAGCAGTTCTTC. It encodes CASNRGFNEQFF.